This T cell receptor (beta chain) was sequenced for a study of T cells in Graves' hyperthyroidism and ophthalmopathy. Patients were excluded because of uncontrolled infection, other autoimmune disease, pregnancy or lactation. TCR beta CDR3 regions were amplified from RNA transcripts. Carried out on the TCR CDR3, a first-round RT-PCR used the HTBI primer set. In TCRdb, the multiplex PCR reads were re-called with MiXCR into one record per CDR3 protein. The repertoire holds hundreds of thousands of distinct CDR3 sequences, about 15% seen once, with 7.5% to 8% in the top ten. Unmatched junction bases numbered 1, after V lost 3 bases and J lost 2 bases. The CDR3 runs to 15 residues. Germline V gene lookup returns CDR1 KGHSH and CDR2 LQKENI.

The chain joins TRBV18 to TRBJ1-3; 10 nucleotides line up with TRBD1. Sequenced material: blood. The TCR comes from a young woman with Graves' hyperthyroidism. CDR3 sequence: CASSPGTGAGNTIYF. Here the CDR3 DNA reads TGTGCCAGCTCACCGGGGACAGGGGCTGGAAACACCATATATTTT.